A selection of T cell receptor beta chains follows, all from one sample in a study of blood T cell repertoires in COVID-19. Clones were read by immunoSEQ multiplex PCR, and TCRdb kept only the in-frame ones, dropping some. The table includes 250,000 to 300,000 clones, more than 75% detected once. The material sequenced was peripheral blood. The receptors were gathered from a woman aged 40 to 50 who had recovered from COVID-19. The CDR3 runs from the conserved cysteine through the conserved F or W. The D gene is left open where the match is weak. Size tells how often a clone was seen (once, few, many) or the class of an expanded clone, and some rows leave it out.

CDR3: CASSSGGGNTEAFF
DNA: TGTGCCAGCAGTTCCGGCGGGGGGAACACTGAAGCTTTCTTT
size: few
J: TRBJ1-1
D: -
V: TRBV2

CDR3: CASSWQDTGELFF
DNA: TGCGCCAGCAGCTGGCAGGACACCGGGGAGCTGTTTTTT
size: -
J: TRBJ2-2
D: -
V: TRBV5-1

CDR3: CASSLKLGGPEAFF
DNA: TGTGCCAGCAGCTTAAAACTGGGAGGACCTGAAGCTTTCTTT
size: -
J: TRBJ1-1
D: -
V: TRBV11-2

CDR3: CASSVDPSSGELFF
DNA: TGTGCCAGCAGCGTAGACCCTAGCAGCGGGGAGCTGTTTTTT
size: -
J: TRBJ2-2
D: -
V: TRBV9

CDR3: CASSSPNQPQHF
DNA: TGTGCCAGCAGCTCCCCTAATCAGCCCCAGCATTTT
size: -
J: TRBJ1-5
D: -
V: TRBV6-5

CDR3: CASSSNRGRDEQYF
DNA: TGTGCCAGCAGCTCCAACAGGGGTAGGGACGAGCAGTACTTC
size: -
J: TRBJ2-7
D: TRBD1
V: TRBV11-1

CDR3: CASSLGQGSTDTQYF
DNA: TGTGCCAGCAGCTTGGGACAGGGAAGCACAGATACGCAGTATTTT
size: -
J: TRBJ2-3
D: TRBD1
V: TRBV11-3

CDR3: CASSLGTGDVGQPQHF
DNA: TGTGCCAGCAGCCTCGGGACAGGGGACGTCGGACAGCCCCAGCATTTT
size: -
J: TRBJ1-5
D: TRBD1
V: TRBV3-1/TRBV3-2

CDR3: CASSPLGGGTDTQYF
DNA: TGCGCCAGCAGCCCTCTGGGCGGGGGCACAGATACGCAGTATTTT
size: once
J: TRBJ2-3
D: -
V: TRBV5-1

CDR3: CSVTGGSSTIYF
DNA: TGCAGCGTTACAGGGGGTTCTTCCACCATATATTTT
size: -
J: TRBJ1-3
D: TRBD1
V: TRBV29-1

CDR3: CASSYGENYYNEQFF
DNA: TGTGCCAGCAGTTACGGGGAGAACTACTACAATGAGCAGTTCTTC
size: few
J: TRBJ2-1
D: -
V: TRBV6-5

CDR3: CASRRQGTDTQYF
DNA: TGCGCCAGCAGACGACAGGGGACAGATACGCAGTATTTT
size: -
J: TRBJ2-3
D: TRBD1
V: TRBV4-1

CDR3: CASSASGTGSSPLHF
DNA: TGTGCCAGCAGCGCCTCCGGGACAGGGTCTTCACCCCTCCACTTT
size: -
J: TRBJ1-6
D: TRBD1
V: TRBV7-9

CDR3: CASSLVVPAYGYTF
DNA: TGTGCCAGCAGCTTAGTTGTTCCAGCGTATGGCTACACCTTC
size: -
J: TRBJ1-2
D: -
V: TRBV11-2

CDR3: CASSFATANEKLFF
DNA: TGTGCCAGCAGCTTCGCGACAGCAAATGAAAAACTGTTTTTT
size: -
J: TRBJ1-4
D: -
V: TRBV5-5

CDR3: CASSLSWQGANTGELFF
DNA: TGTGCCAGCAGCTTATCTTGGCAGGGGGCGAACACCGGGGAGCTGTTTTTT
size: few
J: TRBJ2-2
D: TRBD1
V: TRBV7-9

CDR3: CASSYTFFEAYEQYF
DNA: TGTGCCAGCAGTTACACGTTCTTCGAGGCCTACGAGCAGTACTTC
size: -
J: TRBJ2-7
D: -
V: TRBV6-2/TRBV6-3

CDR3: CASSQAMNTEAFF
DNA: TGCGCCAGCAGCCAAGCAATGAACACTGAAGCTTTCTTT
size: -
J: TRBJ1-1
D: -
V: TRBV4-1

CDR3: CASVGGQGHTNEQYF
DNA: TGTGCCAGCGTCGGGGGACAGGGCCACACCAACGAGCAGTACTTC
size: -
J: TRBJ2-7
D: TRBD1
V: TRBV28

CDR3: CASSYQGEETQYF
DNA: TGTGCCAGCAGCTACCAGGGGGAGGAGACCCAGTACTTC
size: -
J: TRBJ2-5
D: TRBD1
V: TRBV5-6

CDR3: CASSSPPDRRNTEAFF
DNA: TGTGCCAGCAGTTCTCCCCCCGACAGAAGGAACACTGAAGCTTTCTTT
size: -
J: TRBJ1-1
D: -
V: TRBV6-2/TRBV6-3

CDR3: CASSSPAGQATNYGYTF
DNA: TGTGCCAGCAGTTCTCCCGCGGGACAGGCTACAAACTATGGCTACACCTTC
size: few
J: TRBJ1-2
D: TRBD1
V: TRBV6-2/TRBV6-3

CDR3: CASSAGAPSQETQYF
DNA: TGTGCCAGCAGCGCTGGGGCGCCCTCTCAAGAGACCCAGTACTTC
size: -
J: TRBJ2-5
D: -
V: TRBV5-4

CDR3: CASSPGGDPFYYGYTF
DNA: TGTGCCAGCAGCCCGGGGGGCGATCCGTTCTACTATGGCTACACCTTC
size: -
J: TRBJ1-2
D: -
V: TRBV9